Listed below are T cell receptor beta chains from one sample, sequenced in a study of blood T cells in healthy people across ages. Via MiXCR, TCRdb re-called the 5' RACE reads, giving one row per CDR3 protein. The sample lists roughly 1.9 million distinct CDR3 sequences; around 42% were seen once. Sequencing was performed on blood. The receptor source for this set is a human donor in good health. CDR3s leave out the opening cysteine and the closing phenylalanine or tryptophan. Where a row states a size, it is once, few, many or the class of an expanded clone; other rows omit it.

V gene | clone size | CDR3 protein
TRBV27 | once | ASGLSGGEGFTEAF
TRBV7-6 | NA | ASSFRTGDQETQY
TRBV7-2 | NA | ANSLGAGVQPQH
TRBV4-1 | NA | ASSQDSLLRYNEQF
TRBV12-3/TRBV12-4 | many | ASSLAGTAYEQY
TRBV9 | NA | ASSRSEGQNEKLF
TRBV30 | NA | AWSVKRHEQF
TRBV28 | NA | ASSFPQGGSNQPQH
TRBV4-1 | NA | ASSHGLGDRGWETQY
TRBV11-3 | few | ASSQTGGVGYT
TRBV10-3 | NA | AISAGPGQPQH
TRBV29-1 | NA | SVKPGLASPDTQY
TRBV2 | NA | ASNTNRAIADTQY
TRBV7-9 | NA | ASSSPGGAHEKLF
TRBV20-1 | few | SAMGLAGSTDTQY
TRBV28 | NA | ASSAPGASSYNEQF
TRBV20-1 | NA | SARTWQEEKLF
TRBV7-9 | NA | ASTIIPRLNYGYT
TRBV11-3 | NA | ASSPPSWPRETQY
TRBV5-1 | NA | ASSAGDRAPRETQY
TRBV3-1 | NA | ASSHNQRDRDGYT
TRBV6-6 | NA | ASSYGIGDSNQPQH
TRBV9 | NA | ASSVFRGGETQY
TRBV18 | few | ASSPGRDEKLF
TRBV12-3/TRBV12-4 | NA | ASSSHRASSYNEQF
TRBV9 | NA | ASSGGTRKVYEQY
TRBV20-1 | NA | SAEGPGGGYT
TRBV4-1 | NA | ASSQGLAYSDTQY
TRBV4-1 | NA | ASSQGRGGQNLREQY
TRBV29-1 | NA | SVGGTDRGPLYNEQY
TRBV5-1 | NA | ASSWEGFWNSPLH